This T cell receptor beta chain stems from a study of T cell responses to AZD1222 COVID-19 vaccine. As regards this clone: Its antigen is undetermined.

Study-level findings and limits: Most donors were white British and more were female, and clonal diversity was possibly underestimated. Repertoire collection took place solely once the T cell response had peaked. Reports say nearly half of spike-specific TCRs go after unmutated variant regions.

TCRdb's table, derived via immunoSEQ multiplex PCR, lists solely in-frame clones and lacks some. The profile covers about 92,000 clones, with approximately 86% appearing a single time and 10% to 13% taken by the ten largest. The germline V gene has CDR1 SGHNT and CDR2 YENEEA. The CDR3 is 15 amino acids. With 5 bases clipped from V and 1 base from J, the junction kept 5 bases outside the gene matches. The source is an adult in good health. The material sequenced was peripheral blood, taken on day 0 of MenACWY control vaccination. V usage is TRBV11-3 and J usage is TRBJ2-1; TRBD1 agrees at 7 bases. CDR3 amino acids: CASSPGQVSYNEQFF. The CDR3 DNA is TGTGCCAGCAGCCCTGGACAGGTATCCTACAATGAGCAGTTCTTC. The full variable domain, in which reference TRBV11-3 and TRBJ2-1 provide the parts outside the CDR3, is EAGVVQSPRYKIIEKKQPVAFWCNPISGHNTLYWYLQNLGQGPELLIRYENEEAVDDSQLPKDRFSAERLKGVDSTLKIQPAELGDSAVYLCASSPGQVSYNEQFFGPGTRLTVL.